This T cell receptor (beta chain) was retrieved from a study of CD4 T cell repertoires in COVID-19. This CDR3 comprises 13 residues. Trimming took 6 bases from V and 0 from J, leaving 6 bases between them. Germline CDR1 and CDR2: MNHEY and SMNVEV (reference sequence). This clone has only a few counts. Its antigen is as yet unknown. Profiled with immunoSEQ multiplex PCR; TCRdb holds only in-frame clones, not every one. The repertoire includes around 520 clones, approximately 17% of them detected once, and about 23% sits in the top ten. This receptor was obtained from a human donor who had COVID-19. This chain uses TRBV27 with TRBJ1-3, with D perhaps TRBD1 (6 bases). The source material was memory CD4+ T cells, cultured in vitro, sampled after recovery from COVID-19. CDR3 loop: CASRDSSGNTIYF. CDR3 in DNA: TGTGCCAGCAGGGACAGCTCTGGAAACACCATATATTTT.